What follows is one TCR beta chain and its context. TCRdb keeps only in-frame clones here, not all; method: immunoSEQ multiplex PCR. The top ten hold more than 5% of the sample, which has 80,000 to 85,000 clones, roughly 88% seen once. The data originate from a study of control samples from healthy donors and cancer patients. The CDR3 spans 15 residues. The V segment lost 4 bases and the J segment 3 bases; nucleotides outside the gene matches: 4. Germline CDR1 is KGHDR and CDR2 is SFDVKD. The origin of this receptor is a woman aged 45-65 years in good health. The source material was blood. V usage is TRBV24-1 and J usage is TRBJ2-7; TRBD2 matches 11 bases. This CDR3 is CATSDRGTSGYEQYF. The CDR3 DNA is TGTGCCACCAGTGACCGCGGGACTAGCGGCTACGAGCAGTACTTC.